The T cell receptor beta chain described here comes from a study of T cells in Graves' hyperthyroidism and ophthalmopathy. General study results and limits: The model predicted ophthalmopathy a median roughly six months before onset.

Investigators excluded patients with uncontrolled infection, other autoimmune disease, pregnancy or lactation. Points on this clonotype: Its cognate antigen is unknown.

The V end lost 3 bases, the J end lost 1 base, and 12 bases lay between the germline ends. Germline V CDR1 and CDR2: DFQATT, SNEGSKA (reference sequence). This CDR3 comprises 14 residues. RNA transcripts were the template for amplifying TCR beta CDR3 regions. The HTBI primer set drove a first-round RT-PCR of the TCR CDR3. TCRdb analysed the multiplex PCR reads with MiXCR anew, one entry per CDR3 protein. The table records under 350,000 distinct CDR3 sequences, 21% of them present only once. The sample comprised blood. This receptor was identified in a woman aged 45 to 65 with Graves' hyperthyroidism. The chain recombines TRBV20-1 with TRBJ1-1; D unclear. CDR3 nucleotide sequence: TGCAGTGCTAGGCCCCGGTCAGCGAACACTGAAGCTTTCTTT. Amino acids: CSARPRSANTEAFF.